This T cell receptor (beta chain) was captured in a study of blood T cell repertoires in COVID-19. This CDR3 contains 13 residues. The junction had 2 bases not matched to a gene; V was cut back by 3 bases and J by 4 bases. CDR1 and CDR2 (germline): LGHDT, YNNKEL (reference sequence). Original processing methods: For nucleated cells, counts were estimated from reference gene primer amplification. TCRdb's table, derived via immunoSEQ multiplex PCR, lists solely in-frame clones and lacks some. The D gene and trimming were derived from the DNA, and the V and J assignments and clone size from that table. Of some 260,000 clones in the sample, around 88% were seen once.

Sequenced: peripheral blood. The sequence derives from a man at least 80 years old with acute or convalescent COVID-19. The chain carries TRBV3-1 (or the pseudogene TRBV3-2) and TRBJ2-7, with TRBD2 identical over 8 bases. Here the CDR3 reads CASSHGGRYEQYF. The CDR3 coding sequence is TGTGCCAGCAGCCACGGCGGGAGGTACGAGCAGTACTTC.